Listed below are T cell receptor beta chains from one sample, sequenced in a study of blood T cell repertoires in COVID-19. Profiled with immunoSEQ multiplex PCR; TCRdb holds only in-frame clones, not every one. Altogether roughly 220,000 clones are present, around 87% being singletons, with the ten largest covering 10%. The sample taken for sequencing was peripheral blood. The receptors originated from a woman aged 50 to 65 with COVID-19, enrolled during active disease. Both conserved end residues are part of each CDR3. A D gene is named only where the DNA matches it firmly. Part of the rows lack a size; the others show once, few, many or a class for expanded clones.

CDR3 protein	CDR3 DNA	D gene	V gene	J gene	clone size
CASSLAGGNTEAFF	TGCGCCAGCAGCTTGGCAGGGGGGAACACTGAAGCTTTCTTT	TRBD1	TRBV5-1	TRBJ1-1	-
CASSAHSSGGAGFGQYF	TGCGCCAGCAGCGCCCACTCTAGCGGGGGGGCCGGGTTCGGGCAGTATTTT	TRBD2	TRBV5-1	TRBJ2-3	-
CASNRASSGANVLTF	TGTGCCAGCAACAGGGCTAGCTCTGGGGCCAACGTCCTGACTTTC	-	TRBV13	TRBJ2-6	-
CASRAGQGLEQYF	TGTGCCAGCAGGGCGGGACAGGGCCTCGAGCAGTACTTC	TRBD1	TRBV6-5	TRBJ2-7	many
CAISVDRGLHGYTF	TGTGCCATCAGTGTCGACAGGGGTCTGCATGGCTACACCTTC	TRBD1	TRBV10-3	TRBJ1-2	-
CASSEHRAGTDTQYF	TGTGCCAGCAGTGAGCACAGGGCAGGGACAGATACGCAGTATTTT	-	TRBV6-1	TRBJ2-3	-
CASSFDQGALGYTF	TGTGCCAGCAGCTTTGATCAGGGGGCGCTTGGCTACACCTTC	TRBD1	TRBV5-6	TRBJ1-2	once
CASSRAAGSYNEQFF	TGTGCCAGTAGTAGAGCCGCAGGATCCTACAATGAGCAGTTCTTC	-	TRBV19	TRBJ2-1	-
CASSEQGGSYGYTF	TGTGCCAGCAGTGAACAGGGGGGATCCTATGGCTACACCTTC	TRBD1	TRBV25-1	TRBJ1-2	once
CATSRGGDTEAFF	TGTGCCACCAGCAGGGGGGGAGACACTGAAGCTTTCTTT	-	TRBV15	TRBJ1-1	few
CASSLVAGELFF	TGCGCCAGCAGCTTGGTAGCCGGGGAGCTGTTTTTT	-	TRBV5-1	TRBJ2-2	once
CASSLPGQETQYF	TGTGCCAGCAGCCTCCCGGGACAAGAGACCCAGTACTTC	-	TRBV5-6	TRBJ2-5	-
CATAGETQYF	TGTGCCACCGCCGGAGAGACCCAGTACTTC	-	TRBV15	TRBJ2-5	-
CATSDLIPTHERNLSTTFF	TGTGCCACCAGTGATTTGATCCCCACCCATGAGCGAAACCTCTCTACAACGTTCTTC	-	TRBV24-1	TRBJ2-1	-
CASSVTGAPYNEQFF	TGTGCCAGCAGTGTTACAGGGGCTCCCTACAATGAGCAGTTCTTC	TRBD1	TRBV6-4	TRBJ2-1	-
CASNQRTTMNTEAFF	TGTGCCAGTAATCAAAGGACAACCATGAACACTGAAGCTTTCTTT	-	TRBV19	TRBJ1-1	-
CASSKGGSPPYNSPLHF	TGTGCCAGCAGCAAAGGGGGCTCCCCCCCCTATAATTCACCCCTCCACTTT	-	TRBV21-1	TRBJ1-6	once
CAISAGTNTGELFF	TGTGCCATCAGTGCGGGGACGAACACCGGGGAGCTGTTTTTT	-	TRBV10-3	TRBJ2-2	-
CAWTRQMNTEAFF	TGTGCCTGGACCAGACAGATGAACACTGAAGCTTTCTTT	-	TRBV30	TRBJ1-1	few
CASSLSEGRGIQYF	TGTGCCAGCAGTTTATCAGAAGGCCGGGGCATTCAGTACTTC	-	TRBV28	TRBJ2-4	-
CASSLVGKTLGGSNQPQHF	TGTGCCAGCAGCTTAGTTGGGAAAACATTAGGGGGTAGCAATCAGCCCCAGCATTTT	-	TRBV7-8	TRBJ1-5	few
CASSPGERLNQPQHF	TGTGCCAGCAGTCCCGGGGAGAGGTTGAATCAGCCCCAGCATTTT	-	TRBV27	TRBJ1-5	-
CASSLNPVNTIYF	TGTGCCAGCAGCTTAAATCCCGTAAACACCATATATTTT	-	TRBV7-8	TRBJ1-3	-
CASSLERGNRNSPLHF	TGTGCCAGCAGCTTAGAACGGGGGAATCGGAATTCACCCCTCCACTTT	-	TRBV13	TRBJ1-6	-
CASAYLWREEESNQPQHF	TGTGCCAGCGCATACCTCTGGAGGGAAGAGGAGAGCAATCAGCCCCAGCATTTT	-	TRBV28	TRBJ1-5	-
CASSLNREGTEAFF	TGTGCCAGCAGTCTTAACAGGGAGGGCACTGAAGCTTTCTTT	-	TRBV6-5	TRBJ1-1	-
CASSFDRGRITGELFF	TGTGCCAGCAGCTTCGACAGGGGGCGGATCACCGGGGAGCTGTTTTTT	TRBD1	TRBV5-8	TRBJ2-2	-
CASSSKPGLPYGYTF	TGTGCCAGCAGCTCGAAACCGGGACTTCCCTATGGCTACACCTTC	-	TRBV7-3	TRBJ1-2	-
CASDGDRGQGNQPQHF	TGTGCCAGTGATGGGGACAGGGGTCAGGGCAATCAGCCCCAGCATTTT	TRBD1	TRBV19	TRBJ1-5	-
CASSFPGRGSPLHF	TGTGCCAGCAGCTTTCCAGGGAGGGGTTCACCCCTCCACTTT	-	TRBV11-3	TRBJ1-6	few
CASSLSRIEKLFF	TGTGCCAGCAGCTTGAGCCGAATTGAAAAACTGTTTTTT	-	TRBV5-5	TRBJ1-4	once
CASRDSASGANVLTF	TGTGCCAGTAGAGACTCAGCCTCTGGGGCCAACGTCCTGACTTTC	-	TRBV19	TRBJ2-6	-
CASSLLADTQYF	TGTGCCAGCAGCCTTCTAGCGGATACGCAGTATTTT	-	TRBV9	TRBJ2-3	-
CASSSRGGEPFF	TGTGCCAGCAGCTCCCGCGGGGGTGAACCGTTCTTC	TRBD2	TRBV5-5	TRBJ2-1	once
CASSPPSSPLHF	TGTGCCAGCTCACCACCTAGTTCACCCCTCCACTTT	-	TRBV18	TRBJ1-6	few
CTSSLEFNTEAFF	TGCACCAGCAGCCTGGAGTTTAACACTGAAGCTTTCTTT	-	TRBV1	TRBJ1-1	-
CASSLATGNTEAFF	TGTGCCAGCAGCTTAGCGACAGGGAACACTGAAGCTTTCTTT	-	TRBV7-2	TRBJ1-1	-
CATARGGKAFF	TGTGCCACTGCCCGGGGGGGCAAAGCTTTCTTT	-	TRBV15	TRBJ1-1	-
CASSTGQGNEQYF	TGTGCCAGTAGTACGGGACAGGGGAACGAGCAGTACTTC	TRBD1	TRBV19	TRBJ2-7	-
CAIRRDSQGDTQYF	TGTGCCATCAGGAGGGACAGCCAGGGAGATACGCAGTATTTT	TRBD1	TRBV10-3	TRBJ2-3	-
CASSTDWNTEAFF	TGTGCCAGCAGTACGGACTGGAACACTGAAGCTTTCTTT	-	TRBV5-8	TRBJ1-1	once
CASSLWGGEVRF	TGTGCCAGCAGCTTGTGGGGAGGGGAGGTCCGCTTC	-	TRBV5-4	TRBJ1-2	-
CASSPGTATNQPQHF	TGTGCCAGCAGCCCCGGGACAGCTACTAATCAGCCCCAGCATTTT	TRBD1	TRBV11-2	TRBJ1-5	-
CASSAGGWNEKLFF	TGTGCCAGCAGCGCAGGGGGGTGGAATGAAAAACTGTTTTTT	TRBD1	TRBV7-2	TRBJ1-4	once
CASSPSHRSGYTF	TGTGCCAGCAGCCCGAGCCATCGATCTGGCTACACCTTC	-	TRBV5-6	TRBJ1-2	-
CASSQDSYTGGPTDTQYF	TGTGCCAGCAGCCAAGATAGCTACACAGGGGGGCCCACAGATACGCAGTATTTT	TRBD1	TRBV4-2	TRBJ2-3	-
CASSSRIGGRVSYEQYF	TGTGCCAGCAGCTCCAGGATCGGGGGGAGAGTCTCCTACGAGCAGTACTTC	TRBD2	TRBV11-3	TRBJ2-7	-
CASSFLTGSSYNEQFF	TGCGCCAGCAGCTTCTTGACTGGAAGCTCCTACAATGAGCAGTTCTTC	-	TRBV5-1	TRBJ2-1	-